The entry below gives a single T cell receptor beta chain sequence along with its context. The sample carries other DNA sequences with the same CDR3. The CDR3 contains 15 residues. Germline lookup yields CDR1 MDHEN and CDR2 SYDVKM. J gave up 2 bases and V 4 bases, and 5 bases lay outside the gene matches. In the original analysis: Estimation of nucleated cell counts was performed using reference gene primer amplification. The assay was immunoSEQ multiplex PCR, and TCRdb's table has in-frame clones only and misses some. The DNA was the basis for D and trimming; V, J and clone size are from that table. The repertoire holds approximately 250,000 clones, with 86% as singletons. This sample was included in a study of blood T cell repertoires in COVID-19.

The sample comprised peripheral blood. This chain uses TRBV28 with TRBJ1-5; TRBD1 matches at 7 bases. The TCR sequence derives from a woman aged 70-85 years with COVID-19, enrolled during active disease. The CDR3 loop is CASSSGTVRNQPQHF. The CDR3 nucleotides read TGTGCCAGCAGTTCCGGGACAGTACGCAATCAGCCCCAGCATTTT. Full variable domain (rest looked up from reference TRBV28 and TRBJ1-5): DVKVTQSSRYLVKRTGEKVFLECVQDMDHENMFWYRQDPGLGLRLIYFSYDVKMKEKGDIPEGYSVSREKKERFSLILESASTNQTSMYLCASSSGTVRNQPQHFGDGTRLSIL.